This TCR beta chain was identified in a study of shared clonotypes between healthy human individuals. Overall study context: Donors were a couple of women and a few men aged 18 to 49.

Only in-frame clones appear in the TCRdb table, and some are missing; sequencing was by immunoSEQ multiplex PCR. The data show roughly 2.5 million clones, with more than 90% seen just once and over 0.12% held by the top ten. The source of this sequence is a man younger than 30 in good health. Material for sequencing was naive CD4+ T cells sorted from blood. Subset specified: CD45RA+ positively selected.

CDR3 nucleotide sequence: TGTGCCAGCAGCGTATTTGGGGGCGCGGGGTATGGCTACACCTTC. It codes for CASSVFGGAGYGYTF. The chain uses TRBV9 and TRBJ1-2; D may be TRBD1 (6 bases). Germline assignment: CDR1 SGDLS and CDR2 YYNGEE. V shed 1 base and J shed 5 bases, with 15 bases lying between them. The CDR3 is made up of 15 amino acids. The full variable domain, its missing parts supplied by reference TRBV9 and TRBJ1-2, is DSGVTQTPKHLITATGQRVTLRCSPRSGDLSVYWYQQSLDQGLQFLIQYYNGEERAKGNILERFSAQQFPDLHSELNLSSLELGDSALYFCASSVFGGAGYGYTFGSGTRLTVV.